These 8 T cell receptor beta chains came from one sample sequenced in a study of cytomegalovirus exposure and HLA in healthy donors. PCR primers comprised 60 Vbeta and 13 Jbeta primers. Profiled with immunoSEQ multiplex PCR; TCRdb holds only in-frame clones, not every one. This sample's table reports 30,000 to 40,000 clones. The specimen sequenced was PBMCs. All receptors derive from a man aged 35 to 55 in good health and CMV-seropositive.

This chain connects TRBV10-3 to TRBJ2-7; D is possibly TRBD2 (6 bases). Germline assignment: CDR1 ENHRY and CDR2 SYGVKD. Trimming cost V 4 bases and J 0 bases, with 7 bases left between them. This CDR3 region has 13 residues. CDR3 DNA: TGTGCCATCAGTGGGGACTTCTCCTACGAGCAGTACTTC. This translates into CAISGDFSYEQYF.

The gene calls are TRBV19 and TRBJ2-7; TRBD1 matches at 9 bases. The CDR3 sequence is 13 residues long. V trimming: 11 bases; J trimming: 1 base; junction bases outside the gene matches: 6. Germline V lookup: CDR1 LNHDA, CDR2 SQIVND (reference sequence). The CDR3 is CASEGQGSYEQYF. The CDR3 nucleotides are TGTGCCTCGGAGGGACAGGGATCCTACGAGCAGTACTTC.

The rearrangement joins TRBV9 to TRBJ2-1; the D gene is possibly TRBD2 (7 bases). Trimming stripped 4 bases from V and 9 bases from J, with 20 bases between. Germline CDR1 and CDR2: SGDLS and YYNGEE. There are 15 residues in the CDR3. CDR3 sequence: CASSLQGGGPGEQFF. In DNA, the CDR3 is TGTGCCAGCAGCTTACAGGGAGGGGGTCCGGGTGAGCAGTTCTTC.

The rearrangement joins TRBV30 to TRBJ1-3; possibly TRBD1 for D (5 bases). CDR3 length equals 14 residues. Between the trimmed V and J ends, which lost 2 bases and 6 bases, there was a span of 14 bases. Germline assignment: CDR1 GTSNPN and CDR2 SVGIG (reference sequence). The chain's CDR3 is CAWSPQGLKNTIYF. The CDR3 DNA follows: TGTGCCTGGAGTCCCCAGGGATTGAAAAACACCATATATTTT. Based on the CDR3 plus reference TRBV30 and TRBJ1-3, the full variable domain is SQTIHQWPATLVQPVGSPLSLECTVEGTSNPNLYWYRQAAGRGLQLLFYSVGIGQISSEVPQNLSASRPQDRQFILSSKKLLLSDSGFYLCAWSPQGLKNTIYFGEGSWLTVV.

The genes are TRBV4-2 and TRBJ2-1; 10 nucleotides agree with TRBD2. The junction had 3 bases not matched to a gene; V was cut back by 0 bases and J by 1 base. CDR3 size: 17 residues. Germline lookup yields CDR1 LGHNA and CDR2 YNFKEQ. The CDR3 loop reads CASSQDSSGSSYNEQFF. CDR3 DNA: TGTGCCAGCAGCCAAGATTCTAGCGGGAGTTCCTACAATGAGCAGTTCTTC.

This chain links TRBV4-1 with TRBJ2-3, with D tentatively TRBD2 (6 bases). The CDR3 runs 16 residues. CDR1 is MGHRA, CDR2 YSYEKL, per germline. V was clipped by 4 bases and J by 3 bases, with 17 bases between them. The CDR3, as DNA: TGCGCCAGCAGCCCAGTCAGTGTTGGGAGGACAGATACGCAGTATTTT. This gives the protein CASSPVSVGRTDTQYF.

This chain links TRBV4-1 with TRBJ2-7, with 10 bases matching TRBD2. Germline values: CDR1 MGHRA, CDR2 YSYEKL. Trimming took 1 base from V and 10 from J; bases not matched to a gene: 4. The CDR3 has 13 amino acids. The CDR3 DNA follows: TGCGCCAGCAGCCAAGGGAGCGGGAGGGAACAGTACTTC. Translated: CASSQGSGREQYF.

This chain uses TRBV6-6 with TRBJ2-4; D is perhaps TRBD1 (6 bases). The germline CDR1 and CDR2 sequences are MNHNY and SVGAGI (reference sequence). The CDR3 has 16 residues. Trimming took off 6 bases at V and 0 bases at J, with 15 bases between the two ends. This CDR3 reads CASREPGHLAKNIQYF. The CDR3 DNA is TGTGCCAGCAGGGAACCGGGACACTTAGCCAAAAACATTCAGTACTTC.